One sample yielded the 8 T cell receptor beta chains listed below, sequenced in a study of cytomegalovirus exposure and HLA in healthy donors. Vbeta (60) and Jbeta (13) primers were used in the PCR. The repertoire was sequenced with immunoSEQ multiplex PCR; TCRdb's copy has only in-frame clones and lacks some. The top ten clones hold about 2% of a sample with 150,000 to 160,000 clones, 65% to 75% of them seen once. Input material: PBMCs. These receptors were obtained from a man aged 30-40 years in good health and CMV-seronegative.

This clone has a handful of counts. The V gene is TRBV19, the J gene TRBJ2-1, with TRBD1 matching 8 bases. The V gene end was trimmed by 8 bases and the J gene end by 3 bases; junction bases not matched to a gene: 6. There are 14 residues in the CDR3. CDR1 and CDR2 from the germline V gene are LNHDA and SQIVND (reference sequence). The CDR3 loop reads CASADRGLYNEQFF. The CDR3 nucleotides read TGTGCCAGTGCAGACAGGGGACTCTACAATGAGCAGTTCTTC.

The J gene is TRBJ2-7, the V gene TRBV5-6; 11 nucleotides align to TRBD1. The V segment lost 4 bases and the J segment 2 bases; nucleotides outside the gene matches: 5. This CDR3 is built from 15 residues. The germline V gene has CDR1 SGHDT and CDR2 YYEEEE. The CDR3 DNA is TGTGCCAGCAGCCCCCCGGGACAGGGGGCCTACGAGCAGTACTTC. Its translation is CASSPPGQGAYEQYF. Combining the CDR3 with reference TRBV5-6 and TRBJ2-7 gives the whole variable domain DAGVTQSPTHLIKTRGQQVTLRCSPKSGHDTVSWYQQALGQGPQFIFQYYEEEERQRGNFPDRFSGHQFPNYSSELNVNALLLGDSALYLCASSPPGQGAYEQYFGPGTRLTVT.

The chain links TRBV30 to TRBJ2-7; 7 bases fit TRBD1. The length of the CDR3 is 11 residues. The germline gives CDR1 GTSNPN, CDR2 SVGIG (reference sequence). The V gene end was trimmed by 3 bases and the J gene end by 10 bases; junction bases not matched to a gene: 6. The CDR3 here is CAWSRDSYQYF. The CDR3 nucleotides read TGTGCCTGGAGCCGGGACAGCTATCAGTACTTC.

The chain joins TRBV9 to TRBJ2-7; 7 positions match TRBD2. V lost 0 bases to trimming and J lost 0 bases; unmatched junction nucleotides: 6. The CDR3 consists of 16 residues. Germline V gene data show CDR1 as SGDLS and CDR2 as YYNGEE. CDR3 coding DNA: TGTGCCAGCAGCGTAGGACTAGCCGCCAGCTCCTACGAGCAGTACTTC. Its protein is CASSVGLAASSYEQYF.

The DNA of the CDR3 is TGTGCCAGCAGTGTTGAGGGGGCGATCACCGGGGAGCTGTTTTTT. It is translated as CASSVEGAITGELFF. The chain employs TRBV6-4 and TRBJ2-2, with 7 positions matching TRBD1. V lost 4 bases, J lost 4 bases, and 6 bases stayed unmatched. Germline lookup yields CDR1 MRHNA and CDR2 SNTAGT. The CDR3 spans 15 residues.

The chain couples TRBV4-2 to TRBJ1-3, with 9 bases aligning to TRBD1. The CDR3 runs 16 residues. The V and J ends lost 0 bases and 11 bases, in that order; junction bases with no gene match: 11. Germline loops: CDR1 LGHNA, CDR2 YNFKEQ. The CDR3 loop is CASSQEPGQGIRAIYF. The DNA of the CDR3 is TGTGCCAGCAGCCAAGAGCCTGGACAGGGGATCAGAGCCATATATTTT.

This chain joins TRBV9 and TRBJ1-1; D gene unclear. The CDR3 length is 13 residues. The V and J ends lost 3 bases and 0 bases respectively, with 6 bases between them. Germline CDR1 and CDR2: SGDLS and YYNGEE. The CDR3 DNA reads as TGTGCCAGCAGCGGAGAGGTGAACACTGAAGCTTTCTTT. Its translation: CASSGEVNTEAFF.

This clone was observed a handful of times. This chain links TRBV18 with TRBJ1-1; 9 bases are shared with TRBD1. The V gene end was trimmed by 3 bases and the J gene end by 1 base; junction bases not matched to a gene: 3. CDR1 is KGHSH and CDR2 is LQKENI in the germline V gene. This CDR3 has 15 amino acids. The CDR3 loop reads CASSPQGQGNTEAFF. CDR3 DNA sequence: TGTGCCAGCTCACCCCAGGGACAGGGGAACACTGAAGCTTTCTTT.